This T cell receptor beta chain comes out of a study of technical replicates of blood from several donors. Germline V gene lookup returns CDR1 LNHDA and CDR2 SQIVND (reference sequence). With 6 bases removed from V and 5 bases from J, the gap between germline ends came to 11 bases. The CDR3 runs to 13 residues. The protocol was immunoSEQ multiplex PCR, while the TCRdb copy is restricted to in-frame clones and leaves out a portion. The sample holds roughly 70,000 clones, roughly 90% seen once. Sequencing used PBMCs. The TCR sequence derives from a human donor in good health. Some clones in this sample may be carry-over from other donors' samples. V gene TRBV19 combines with J gene TRBJ1-5; D remains ambiguous. Here the CDR3 reads CASSPKHHQPQHF. CDR3 DNA sequence: TGTGCCAGTAGCCCGAAACACCATCAGCCCCAGCATTTT.